Listed here are 19 T cell receptor beta chains from one sample, sequenced in a study of T cell responses to AZD1222 COVID-19 vaccine. The table came from immunoSEQ multiplex PCR; TCRdb's copy has only in-frame clones and leaves some out. The sample has 100,000 to 150,000 clones; roughly nine tenths are singletons. The source material was peripheral blood, sampled on day 0 of AZD1222 vaccination. The source is an adult in good health.

The chain has TRBV4-1 and TRBJ1-1; unclear D gene. There are 15 residues in the CDR3. The V end was cut by 4 bases, the J end by 1 base, with 13 bases between. In germline, CDR1 is MGHRA, CDR2 YSYEKL. The CDR3: CASSPSAQTNTEAFF. In DNA form, the CDR3 reads TGCGCCAGCAGCCCGAGTGCACAGACGAACACTGAAGCTTTCTTT.

The chain has TRBV4-1 and TRBJ2-1; 10 bases line up with TRBD2. Germline V CDR1 and CDR2: MGHRA, YSYEKL. V gave up 0 bases and J gave up 4 bases; unmatched junction bases: 6. The CDR3 has 17 amino acids. The CDR3 reads CASSQDREREGYNEQFF. DNA of the CDR3: TGCGCCAGCAGCCAAGATCGAGAGCGGGAGGGTTACAATGAGCAGTTCTTC.

This clone showed up just a few times. The rearrangement links TRBV4-1 to TRBJ2-4; the match to TRBD1 covers 10 bases. The CDR3 has 18 amino acids. The trim removed 4 bases at V and 0 bases at J, leaving 9 bases unmatched. CDR1 is MGHRA and CDR2 is YSYEKL in the germline V gene. The CDR3 spells CASSPGQGGSLAKNIQYF. The CDR3 nucleotides are TGCGCCAGCAGCCCCGGACAGGGGGGGTCTCTAGCCAAAAACATTCAGTACTTC.

The chain has TRBV7-2 and TRBJ2-3; D is unresolved. There are 13 residues in the CDR3. V dropped 4 bases and J dropped 4 bases, with 9 bases sitting between them. CDR1 and CDR2 (germline): SGHTA, FQGNSA. The CDR3 is CASSSMGPDTQYF. DNA for the CDR3: TGTGCCAGCAGCTCAATGGGTCCAGATACGCAGTATTTT.

The CDR3 region has the DNA TGTGCCACCAGCAGAGCTACAGGGTCGAACACTGAAGCTTTCTTT. This encodes CATSRATGSNTEAFF. The chain employs TRBV15 and TRBJ1-1; a possible D gene is TRBD1 (6 bases). V shed 1 base and J shed 1 base, with 10 bases lying between them. CDR1 is LNHNV, CDR2 YYDKDF, per germline (reference sequence). There are 15 residues in the CDR3. The whole variable domain, filled in from reference TRBV15 and TRBJ1-1, reads DAMVIQNPRYQVTQFGKPVTLSCSQTLNHNVMYWYQQKSSQAPKLLFHYYDKDFNNEADTPDNFQSRRPNTSFCFLDIRSPGLGDTAMYLCATSRATGSNTEAFFGQGTRLTVV.

The chain employs TRBV3-1 (or the pseudogene TRBV3-2) and TRBJ1-1, with D possibly TRBD1 on 6 matching bases. Germline CDR1 reads LGHDT; CDR2 reads YNNKEL (reference sequence). Trimming cost V 1 base and J 4 bases, with 16 bases left between them. The CDR3 totals 16 residues. In DNA, the CDR3 is TGTGCCAGCAGCCAAGTACGTGCAGGGGAGTTCACTGAAGCTTTCTTT. Protein product: CASSQVRAGEFTEAFF.

This sequence joins TRBV7-9 and TRBJ1-2; weak D call: TRBD1 (5 bases). The V gene's germline CDR1 is SEHNR and CDR2 FQNEAQ (reference sequence). The CDR3 is 15 residues long. V was clipped by 1 base and J by 6 bases, with 15 bases between them. CDR3 nucleotides: TGTGCCAGCAGCTTAGTGGGGGACCGTGAAGATGGCTACACCTTC. This encodes CASSLVGDREDGYTF.

This chain joins TRBV19 and TRBJ1-5, with 8 bases lining up with TRBD1. With V trimmed by 1 base and J by 12 bases, 5 bases remained unmatched. The CDR3 contains 13 residues. CDR1 is LNHDA and CDR2 is SQIVND in the germline V gene (reference sequence). The CDR3: CASSIAGQGLQHF. DNA of the CDR3: TGTGCCAGTAGTATAGCAGGACAGGGCCTCCAGCATTTT.

The chain carries TRBV19 and TRBJ2-7; 10 bases fit TRBD2. CDR1 LNHDA and CDR2 SQIVND come from the germline V gene (reference sequence). J was trimmed by 6 bases and V by 4 bases; bases with no gene match: 6. The CDR3 extends over 14 amino acids. CDR3 in DNA: TGTGCCAGTAGTAGAACGGGACTAGCGTCCGAGCAGTACTTC. This sequence encodes CASSRTGLASEQYF.

The rearrangement uses TRBV28 and TRBJ1-1; D not certain. The V end was cut by 6 bases, the J end by 5 bases, with 16 bases between. The germline gives CDR1 MDHEN, CDR2 SYDVKM. This CDR3 is 14 amino acids long. CDR3 DNA sequence: TGTGCCAGCAGGATAGAACAGTTGGTTACTGAAGCTTTCTTT. Protein sequence: CASRIEQLVTEAFF.

The chain employs TRBV7-9 and TRBJ2-7; 7 nucleotides align to TRBD1. The CDR3 is 14 residues long. The germline gives CDR1 SEHNR, CDR2 FQNEAQ (reference sequence). V shed 7 bases and J 2 bases; nucleotides not matched to a gene: 8. CDR3 region: CASIPDRETYEQYF. CDR3 nucleotide sequence: TGTGCCAGCATCCCTGACAGGGAAACCTACGAGCAGTACTTC.

In this sample, this clone turned up once. The chain employs TRBV19 and TRBJ2-3, with 15 bases lining up with TRBD2. Germline CDR1 reads LNHDA; CDR2 reads SQIVND (reference sequence). With V trimmed by 6 bases and J by 5 bases, 15 bases remained unmatched. This CDR3 is built from 19 residues. The CDR3 nucleotides are TGTGCCAGTAGCCCCGGACTAGCGGGAGGGAGAGTCGGCGGAGATACGCAGTATTTT. As protein: CASSPGLAGGRVGGDTQYF.

This chain links TRBV7-8 with TRBJ2-7; TRBD2 aligns across 9 bases. Germline lookup yields CDR1 SGHVS and CDR2 FQNEAQ. J was trimmed by 7 bases and V by 2 bases; bases with no gene match: 9. The CDR3 is 15 amino acids. CDR3 nucleotide sequence: TGTGCCAGCAGCTTACTGGCGGGAGGGCCGCGAGAGCAGTACTTC. Protein sequence: CASSLLAGGPREQYF.

The chain is built from TRBV18 and TRBJ2-7, with 8 bases identical to TRBD1. This CDR3 has 13 residues. CDR1 KGHSH and CDR2 LQKENI come from the germline V gene. The junction had 1 base not matched to a gene; V was cut back by 4 bases and J by 2 bases. As DNA, the CDR3 is TGTGCCAGCTCACGGACAGGGCCCTACGAGCAGTACTTC. This codes for CASSRTGPYEQYF.

The gene calls are TRBV18 and TRBJ1-6; D uncertain. This CDR3 comprises 15 residues. Germline-derived CDR1 and CDR2 are KGHSH and LQKENI. Trimming left V 3 bases short and J 5 bases short, with 11 bases between. The CDR3, as DNA: TGTGCCAGCTCACCTTCCGCGGAAAATAATTCACCCCTCCACTTT. Translating gives CASSPSAENNSPLHF.

This clone was observed a single time. V usage is TRBV28 and J usage is TRBJ1-4, with TRBD1 as a possible D gene (5 bases). The CDR3 loop spans 15 amino acids. V lost 5 bases, J lost 1 base, and 11 bases lay in between. Germline CDR1 MDHEN, CDR2 SYDVKM. CDR3 amino acids: CASSPLTETNEKLFF. Written as DNA, the CDR3 is TGTGCCAGCAGTCCCCTGACAGAAACTAATGAAAAACTGTTTTTT.

The sample holds one count of this clone. The V gene is TRBV6-5, the J gene TRBJ1-1, with 8 positions matching TRBD1. The V gene end was trimmed by 0 bases and the J gene end by 5 bases; junction bases not matched to a gene: 2. The CDR3 contains 14 residues. The germline CDR1 and CDR2 sequences are MNHEY and SVGAGI. The CDR3 loop is CASSYSTGVTEAFF. In nucleotides, the CDR3 is TGTGCCAGCAGTTACTCGACAGGGGTGACTGAAGCTTTCTTT.

The chain is built from TRBV5-6 and TRBJ2-1; 9 nucleotides align to TRBD2. The germline CDR1 and CDR2 sequences are SGHDT and YYEEEE. V gave up 1 base and J gave up 5 bases; unmatched junction bases: 4. The CDR3 length is 15 residues. CDR3 DNA sequence: TGTGCCAGCAGCTTGAGAATAGCGGGAGACAATGAGCAGTTCTTC. It specifies CASSLRIAGDNEQFF. Supplemented by reference TRBV5-6 and TRBJ2-1, the full variable domain reads DAGVTQSPTHLIKTRGQQVTLRCSPKSGHDTVSWYQQALGQGPQFIFQYYEEEERQRGNFPDRFSGHQFPNYSSELNVNALLLGDSALYLCASSLRIAGDNEQFFGPGTRLTVL.

This clone was counted between two and nine times. CDR3 region: CAWNRGPGEAQHF. CDR3 nucleotides: TGTGCCTGGAACCGTGGACCGGGTGAGGCCCAGCATTTT. The V gene is TRBV30, the J gene TRBJ1-5; no clear D gene. The V and J ends lost 4 bases and 11 bases respectively, with 18 bases between them. Germline CDR1 reads GTSNPN; CDR2 reads SVGIG (reference sequence). The CDR3 totals 13 residues.